This is a list of T cell receptor beta chains from one sample in a study of cytomegalovirus exposure and HLA in healthy donors. Clones were read by immunoSEQ multiplex PCR, and TCRdb kept only the in-frame ones, dropping some. The repertoire includes under 150,000 clones, approximately 80% of them detected once, and approximately 1.6% sits in the top ten. Specimen: PBMCs. The receptors were sampled from a woman aged 35 to 49 in good health and CMV-seronegative. CDR3s include the opening cysteine and the closing phenylalanine or tryptophan. Each record gives: V gene, D gene, clone size, J gene, CDR3 protein, CDR3 DNA. A D gene is named only where the DNA matches it firmly. Clone size is shown for a subset of rows, as once, few, many or a class of expanded clone.

TRBV25-1	TRBD2	.	TRBJ2-7	CASSRASGAYEQYF	TGTGCCAGCAGCCGGGCTAGCGGGGCCTACGAGCAGTACTTC
TRBV5-6	TRBD1	.	TRBJ2-7	CASSRQGWVYEQYF	TGTGCCAGCAGCCGACAGGGATGGGTATACGAGCAGTACTTC
TRBV28	TRBD1	.	TRBJ1-2	CASTLDRVDYGYTF	TGTGCCAGCACCCTGGACAGGGTAGACTATGGCTACACCTTC
TRBV19	TRBD1	.	TRBJ1-1	CASSIASGGETEAFF	TGTGCCAGTAGTATTGCCTCAGGGGGAGAGACTGAAGCTTTCTTT
TRBV5-4	TRBD1	.	TRBJ1-2	CASSLVTGGDYGYTF	TGTGCCAGCAGCTTGGTAACAGGGGGCGACTATGGCTACACCTTC
TRBV5-1	TRBD1	.	TRBJ2-2	CASSKRTTGATTGELFF	TGCGCCAGCAGCAAAAGAACGACAGGGGCGACCACCGGGGAGCTGTTTTTT
TRBV6-4	.	few	TRBJ1-2	CASSQGGPNYGYTF	TGTGCCAGCAGCCAGGGAGGGCCTAACTATGGCTACACCTTC
TRBV7-6	TRBD2	.	TRBJ2-5	CASSSALAGGTQETQYF	TGTGCCAGCAGCTCCGCCTTAGCGGGAGGAACCCAAGAGACCCAGTACTTC
TRBV28	TRBD1	.	TRBJ1-2	CASSPGDRAKRDGYTF	TGTGCCAGCAGTCCTGGGGACAGGGCCAAGAGAGATGGCTACACCTTC
TRBV6-1	TRBD1	.	TRBJ2-7	CASRGQANEQYF	TGTGCCAGCAGGGGACAGGCCAACGAGCAGTACTTC
TRBV18	TRBD1	.	TRBJ1-6	CASSLPGTGDSPLHF	TGTGCCAGCTCACTCCCCGGGACAGGGGACTCACCCCTCCACTTT
TRBV25-1	TRBD1	.	TRBJ2-5	CASRGQGAGETQYF	TGTGCCAGCAGGGGACAGGGGGCAGGGGAGACCCAGTACTTC
TRBV6-5	TRBD1	few	TRBJ2-7	CASSYSSGTGGSEQYF	TGTGCCAGCAGTTACTCGAGCGGGACAGGGGGCAGCGAGCAGTACTTC
TRBV5-7	.	.	TRBJ1-2	CASSYLSPTGTNYGYTF	TGTGCCAGCAGCTATCTTTCCCCGACAGGCACTAACTATGGCTACACCTTC
TRBV27	.	.	TRBJ1-5	CASSLSGGSNQPQHF	TGTGCCAGCAGTCTCAGCGGGGGGAGCAATCAGCCCCAGCATTTT
TRBV7-2	.	.	TRBJ1-1	CASSLGQGTEAFF	TGTGCCAGCAGCTTAGGGCAGGGCACTGAAGCTTTCTTT
TRBV6-5	.	few	TRBJ1-1	CASSYSFGLRTEAFF	TGTGCCAGCAGTTACTCGTTCGGCCTGAGGACTGAAGCTTTCTTT
TRBV6-5	TRBD1	.	TRBJ1-4	CASSYGRGREKLFF	TGTGCCAGCAGTTACGGCAGGGGGCGTGAAAAACTGTTTTTT
TRBV4-1	TRBD2	.	TRBJ2-3	CASSPPGLAGGPPDTQYF	TGCGCCAGCAGCCCGCCGGGACTAGCGGGGGGGCCCCCAGATACGCAGTATTTT
TRBV27	TRBD1	.	TRBJ1-6	CASSLRSGGTHSPLHF	TGTGCCAGCAGTTTAAGGTCAGGGGGGACCCATTCACCCCTCCACTTT
TRBV20-1	TRBD1	.	TRBJ1-5	CSAQGEQPQHF	TGCAGTGCTCAGGGGGAACAGCCCCAGCATTTT
TRBV4-1	TRBD1	few	TRBJ1-2	CASSQRPGQANYGYTF	TGCGCCAGCAGCCAAAGACCCGGACAGGCTAACTATGGCTACACCTTC
TRBV19	TRBD1	.	TRBJ1-2	CASTTTGGYYGYTF	TGTGCCAGTACCACCACAGGGGGCTACTATGGCTACACCTTC
TRBV19	TRBD1	few	TRBJ1-3	CASSIAGGHAGNTIYF	TGTGCCAGTAGTATTGCAGGGGGCCATGCTGGAAACACCATATATTTT
TRBV2	TRBD1	.	TRBJ2-6	CASSTGGSGANVLTF	TGTGCCAGCAGCACAGGGGGCTCTGGGGCCAACGTCCTGACTTTC
TRBV28	TRBD1	.	TRBJ1-3	CASSLTGGRGNTIYF	TGTGCCAGCAGTCTGACAGGGGGCAGGGGAAACACCATATATTTT
TRBV2	TRBD1	.	TRBJ1-5	CASSEDRGGQPQHF	TGTGCCAGCAGTGAAGACAGGGGTGGACAGCCCCAGCATTTT
TRBV29-1	.	.	TRBJ1-5	CSVSGASNQPQHF	TGCAGCGTCTCTGGGGCTAGCAATCAGCCCCAGCATTTT
TRBV7-6	.	once	TRBJ2-2	CASSLGLVRDTGELFF	TGTGCCAGCAGCTTAGGGCTAGTGAGGGACACCGGGGAGCTGTTTTTT
TRBV4-2	TRBD2	.	TRBJ2-3	CASSQDSPVASGGTDTQYF	TGTGCCAGCAGCCAAGACAGCCCCGTGGCTAGCGGAGGAACAGATACGCAGTATTTT
TRBV5-4	TRBD1	.	TRBJ2-3	CASSWGQTGTDTQYF	TGTGCCAGCAGCTGGGGACAGACAGGGACAGATACGCAGTATTTT
TRBV4-1	.	few	TRBJ1-1	CASSLGALNTEAFF	TGCGCCAGCAGCCTTGGGGCTTTGAACACTGAAGCTTTCTTT
TRBV10-1	.	.	TRBJ1-1	CASSERGNTEAFF	TGCGCCAGCAGTGAGAGAGGGAACACTGAAGCTTTCTTT
TRBV5-1	.	.	TRBJ1-3	CASSFGNPSGNTIYF	TGCGCCAGCAGCTTCGGTAATCCCTCTGGAAACACCATATATTTT
TRBV4-1	TRBD1	.	TRBJ1-2	CASSQDSATGGGGGYTF	TGCGCCAGCAGCCAAGATTCTGCTACAGGGGGCGGTGGGGGCTACACCTTC
TRBV27	.	.	TRBJ2-7	CASSLFGPGTQTRSYEQYF	TGTGCCAGCAGTTTATTTGGGCCAGGGACTCAAACTCGTTCCTACGAGCAGTACTTC
TRBV5-1	.	.	TRBJ1-1	CASSPGGNTEAFF	TGCGCCAGCAGCCCGGGAGGGAACACTGAAGCTTTCTTT
TRBV10-3	TRBD2	.	TRBJ2-7	CAIRNSSGGAREQYF	TGTGCCATCAGAAATTCTAGCGGGGGGGCCAGGGAGCAGTACTTC
TRBV10-1	.	.	TRBJ2-3	CASSESWGADTQYF	TGCGCCAGCAGTGAGTCTTGGGGGGCAGATACGCAGTATTTT